This entry lists 21 T cell receptor beta chains sequenced from one sample in a study of cytomegalovirus exposure and HLA in healthy donors. Primers for the PCR totalled 60 Vbeta and 13 Jbeta. Assay used: immunoSEQ multiplex PCR; TCRdb lists only in-frame clones, some missing. The table lists roughly 81,000 clones, 65% to 80% of them singletons. Material for sequencing was PBMCs. The receptor set was obtained from a man aged 25 to 40 in good health and CMV-seronegative.

V is TRBV30 and J is TRBJ1-6, with TRBD1 as a possible D gene (6 bases). This CDR3 has 17 residues. Germline assignment: CDR1 GTSNPN and CDR2 SVGIG (reference sequence). Between the trimmed V and J ends, which lost 0 bases and 5 bases, there was a span of 17 bases. DNA of the CDR3: TGTGCCTGGAGTGTAAGGCGTACAGGGACGGATAATTCACCCCTCCACTTT. It encodes CAWSVRRTGTDNSPLHF.

The gene calls are TRBV14 and TRBJ1-6, with 7 bases that match TRBD1. The CDR3 is 15 amino acids. Germline-derived CDR1 and CDR2 are SGHDN and FVKESK. V was clipped by 4 bases and J by 6 bases; unmatched bases: 6. For the CDR3, the DNA is TGTGCCAGCAGCCCCAGACAGGGCCTTAATTCACCCCTCCACTTT. It translates to CASSPRQGLNSPLHF.

This chain links TRBV7-2 with TRBJ2-7, with D hard to call. The length of the CDR3 is 14 residues. Germline V lookup: CDR1 SGHTA, CDR2 FQGNSA. The germline V and J ends were trimmed by 1 base and 0 bases, with 7 bases remaining between them. The CDR3 sequence: CASSLGRSSYEQYF. The CDR3 coding sequence is TGTGCCAGCAGCTTAGGAAGGAGCTCCTACGAGCAGTACTTC.

V usage is TRBV7-2 and J usage is TRBJ1-2, with D perhaps matching TRBD1 (5 bases). This CDR3 is built from 16 residues. Germline lookup yields CDR1 SGHTA and CDR2 FQGNSA. The V end lost 8 bases, the J end lost 4 bases, and 23 bases lay between the germline ends. CDR3 residues: CASASAMGGRSYGYTF. The CDR3 DNA follows: TGTGCCAGCGCGTCGGCAATGGGGGGGAGGTCCTATGGCTACACCTTC.

The V and J genes are TRBV19 and TRBJ2-7, with 7 positions matching TRBD1. Trimming cost V 0 bases and J 2 bases; bases outside gene matches: 4. Germline V gene lookup returns CDR1 LNHDA and CDR2 SQIVND (reference sequence). This CDR3 has 15 residues. This CDR3 is CASSIDSTGAYEQYF. CDR3 coding DNA: TGTGCCAGTAGTATAGATTCCACAGGGGCCTACGAGCAGTACTTC. The full variable domain, completed using reference TRBV19 and TRBJ2-7, is DGGITQSPKYLFRKEGQNVTLSCEQNLNHDAMYWYRQDPGQGLRLIYYSQIVNDFQKGDIAEGYSVSREKKESFPLTVTSAQKNPTAFYLCASSIDSTGAYEQYFGPGTRLTVT.

The chain recombines TRBV5-1 with TRBJ1-4; TRBD1 aligns across 7 bases. There are 16 residues in the CDR3. Germline CDR1 SGHRS, CDR2 YFSETQ. Trimming took 3 bases from V and 5 from J; bases not matched to a gene: 10. The CDR3 here is CASSSKSRGRNEKLFF. CDR3 sequence (DNA): TGCGCCAGCAGCTCCAAATCGAGGGGGCGAAATGAAAAACTGTTTTTT. Drawing the rest from reference TRBV5-1 and TRBJ1-4, the complete variable domain is KAGVTQTPRYLIKTRGQQVTLSCSPISGHRSVSWYQQTPGQGLQFLFEYFSETQRNKGNFPGRFSGRQFSNSRSEMNVSTLELGDSALYLCASSSKSRGRNEKLFFGSGTQLSVL.

This clone was seen only once. The V and J genes are TRBV10-3 and TRBJ2-5; TRBD2 agrees at 8 bases. This CDR3 has 13 residues. V was pared by 6 bases and J by 9 bases, with 9 bases of the junction left unmatched. Germline values: CDR1 ENHRY, CDR2 SYGVKD. The DNA of the CDR3 is TGTGCCATCAGACGGGAGGGGCCGGGGGCCCAGTACTTC. Translating gives CAIRREGPGAQYF.

This clone was seen only a few times. The chain is built from TRBV6-6 and TRBJ2-1; D might be TRBD1 (5 bases). This CDR3 has 15 residues. Trimming removed 6 bases at V and 0 bases at J, with 12 bases between. In germline, CDR1 is MNHNY, CDR2 SVGAGI (reference sequence). Written as DNA, the CDR3 is TGTGCCAGCAGCCCGACAGAAAGCTCCTACAATGAGCAGTTCTTC. Protein sequence: CASSPTESSYNEQFF.

The genes are TRBV9 and TRBJ2-5; the match to TRBD2 covers 13 bases. There are 14 residues in the CDR3. Unmatched junction bases numbered 4, after V lost 0 bases and J lost 11 bases. Germline lookup yields CDR1 SGDLS and CDR2 YYNGEE. The CDR3 DNA reads TGTGCCAGCAGCGTAGAGGGGACTAGCGGGATACAGTACTTC. Amino acid sequence: CASSVEGTSGIQYF.

The gene calls are TRBV14 and TRBJ1-1, with D uncertain. V was shortened by 1 base and J by 4 bases, with 7 bases between the two germline ends. Germline V gives CDR1 SGHDN, CDR2 FVKESK. This CDR3 is 13 amino acids long. The CDR3: CASSQGRSTEAFF. The CDR3 bases are TGTGCCAGCAGCCAAGGAAGGAGCACTGAAGCTTTCTTT.

This chain joins TRBV4-1 and TRBJ1-2, with D possibly matching TRBD1 (6 bases). CDR3 length: 15 amino acids. Germline assignment: CDR1 MGHRA and CDR2 YSYEKL. Deletions cut 0 bases from V and 7 bases from J, with 15 bases between. The CDR3 loop is CASSQEITGPGGYTF. CDR3 DNA: TGCGCCAGCAGCCAAGAAATCACAGGGCCGGGTGGCTACACCTTC.

Worth noting for this clone: The germline gene is not matched at one end of the junction; a read error may be the cause. V usage is TRBV30 and J usage is TRBJ2-7; D is undetermined. CDR1 is GTSNPN and CDR2 is SVGIG in the germline V gene (reference sequence). The CDR3 contains 14 residues. The CDR3 DNA reads as TGTGCCTGGAGTGACCTCCCAGCTCACTACGAGCAGTCCTTC. Encoded protein: CAWSDLPAHYEQSF. Full variable domain (missing parts from reference TRBV30 and TRBJ2-7): SQTIHQWPATLVQPVGSPLSLECTVEGTSNPNLYWYRQAAGRGLQLLFYSVGIGQISSEVPQNLSASRPQDRQFILSSKKLLLSDSGFYLCAWSDLPAHYEQSFGPGTRLTVT.

The chain links TRBV5-4 to TRBJ1-2; 7 bases line up with TRBD1. This CDR3 comprises 14 residues. V lost 1 base to trimming and J lost 2 bases; unmatched junction nucleotides: 2. Germline CDR1 reads SGHNT; CDR2 reads YYREEE (reference sequence). CDR3 nucleotide sequence: TGTGCCAGCAGCTTGAGGACAGGCAACTATGGCTACACCTTC. This codes for CASSLRTGNYGYTF.

CDR3: CASSIEAGTGYSGSYNSPLHF. The CDR3 DNA follows: TGTGCCAGTAGTATAGAAGCCGGGACAGGGTACTCGGGCTCCTATAATTCACCCCTCCACTTT. V is TRBV19 and J is TRBJ1-6; 9 positions agree with TRBD1. The germline CDR1 and CDR2 sequences are LNHDA and SQIVND (reference sequence). This CDR3 has 21 amino acids. Germline trimming cut 0 bases from V and 0 bases from J; bases unmatched to any gene: 12. The full variable domain, completed using reference TRBV19 and TRBJ1-6, is DGGITQSPKYLFRKEGQNVTLSCEQNLNHDAMYWYRQDPGQGLRLIYYSQIVNDFQKGDIAEGYSVSREKKESFPLTVTSAQKNPTAFYLCASSIEAGTGYSGSYNSPLHFGNGTRLTVT.

The V gene is TRBV6-5, the J gene TRBJ1-4; D ambiguous. CDR1 is MNHEY and CDR2 is SVGAGI in the germline V gene. This CDR3 comprises 14 residues. With 0 bases removed from V and 8 bases from J, the gap between germline ends came to 10 bases. CDR3: CASSYSFRVEKLFF. CDR3 DNA: TGTGCCAGCAGTTACTCGTTCCGGGTGGAAAAACTGTTTTTT.

The J gene is TRBJ1-4, the V gene TRBV4-2; D unresolved. Germline V gene sequence: CDR1 LGHNA, CDR2 YNFKEQ. Trimming took off 1 base at V and 8 bases at J, with 14 bases between the two ends. This CDR3 is built from 15 residues. For the CDR3, the DNA is TGTGCCAGCAGCCAAGTCGGGGTCGAGACAGAAAAACTGTTTTTT. This gives the protein CASSQVGVETEKLFF.

The chain couples TRBV19 to TRBJ2-7; 7 nucleotides align to TRBD2. Germline values: CDR1 LNHDA, CDR2 SQIVND (reference sequence). Trimming took 0 bases from V and 0 from J; bases not matched to a gene: 17. The CDR3 has 20 residues. CDR3 in DNA: TGTGCCAGTAGTATAGACGGCGGGGGAACTACCAGGGTAAGCTCCTACGAGCAGTACTTC. Translating it yields CASSIDGGGTTRVSSYEQYF. Complete variable domain (other parts from reference TRBV19 and TRBJ2-7): DGGITQSPKYLFRKEGQNVTLSCEQNLNHDAMYWYRQDPGQGLRLIYYSQIVNDFQKGDIAEGYSVSREKKESFPLTVTSAQKNPTAFYLCASSIDGGGTTRVSSYEQYFGPGTRLTVT.

This clone was seen a handful of times. The V and J genes are TRBV10-2 and TRBJ1-1, with a weak D call TRBD1 (5 bases). The CDR3 is 13 residues long. V was shortened by 6 bases and J by 11 bases, with 19 bases between the two germline ends. CDR1 is WSHSY, CDR2 SAAADI, per germline. The CDR3 nucleotides read TGCGCCAGCAGCGTCCGGGACTTCAAGGCTGCTTTCTTT. Amino acid sequence: CASSVRDFKAAFF.

The gene calls are TRBV4-3 and TRBJ1-5, with 7 bases lining up with TRBD1. The CDR3 consists of 15 residues. The V segment lost 0 bases and the J segment 7 bases; nucleotides outside the gene matches: 6. Germline values: CDR1 LGHNA, CDR2 YSLEER. CDR3 sequence: CASSQDTGEGQPQHF. In DNA, the CDR3 is TGCGCCAGCAGCCAAGATACAGGGGAAGGACAGCCCCAGCATTTT.

The chain employs TRBV18 and TRBJ2-1; TRBD1 aligns across 11 bases. Germline V gene data show CDR1 as KGHSH and CDR2 as LQKENI. The trim removed 6 bases at V and 8 bases at J, leaving 9 bases unmatched. The CDR3 extends over 15 amino acids. In DNA, the CDR3 is TGTGCCAGCTCCCGGGCAAGGACAGGGGGCGATGAGCAGTTCTTC. Protein product: CASSRARTGGDEQFF.

The chain combines TRBV5-6 with TRBJ2-5; possibly TRBD2 for D (5 bases). The CDR3 loop spans 16 amino acids. The V gene's germline CDR1 is SGHDT and CDR2 YYEEEE. V lost 0 bases and J 5 bases, leaving 17 bases between the germline ends. The CDR3 loop reads CASSLGGLGYVETQYF. The CDR3 coding sequence is TGTGCCAGCAGCTTGGGAGGGTTGGGTTATGTGGAGACCCAGTACTTC.